Shown below are 17 T cell receptor beta chains from a single sample sequenced in a study of T cells in Graves' hyperthyroidism and ophthalmopathy. TCR beta CDR3 region amplification was performed from RNA transcripts. First-round RT-PCR of the TCR CDR3 relied on the HTBI primer set. Each CDR3 protein gets one entry after TCRdb re-called the multiplex PCR reads with MiXCR. Here the sample spans about 420,000 distinct CDR3 sequences, about a sixth being singletons. Sequences were obtained from blood. These receptors came from a woman younger than 35 with Graves' hyperthyroidism.

The table lists this clonotype with many counts. The V and J genes are TRBV5-8 and TRBJ2-1, with D unclear. The CDR3 covers 14 residues. Looked up from germline, CDR1 is SGHTS and CDR2 is YDEGEE. The V end was cut by 4 bases, the J end by 4 bases, with 12 bases between. CDR3 in amino acids: CASSLEDGYNEQFF. DNA for the CDR3: TGTGCCAGCAGCCTGGAAGACGGGTACAATGAGCAGTTCTTC. Full variable domain (missing parts from reference TRBV5-8 and TRBJ2-1): EAGVTQSPTHLIKTRGQQATLRCSPISGHTSVYWYQQALGLGLQFLLWYDEGEERNRGNFPPRFSGRQFPNYSSELNVNALELEDSALYLCASSLEDGYNEQFFGPGTRLTVL.

This clonotype appeared a few times. The V and J genes are TRBV4-3 and TRBJ2-3, with TRBD2 identical over 7 bases. Germline CDR1 and CDR2: LGHNA and YSLEER. The CDR3 sequence is 17 residues long. V shed 2 bases, J shed 5 bases, and the junction held 13 bases outside the gene matches. This CDR3 is CASSQNPLAGEKDTQYF. The CDR3 coding sequence is TGCGCCAGCAGCCAAAATCCCCTCGCGGGGGAGAAAGATACGCAGTATTTT.

The V call is TRBV6-2 or TRBV6-3, the J call TRBJ1-2; no reliable D call. Trimming removed 7 bases at V and 8 bases at J, with 17 bases between. The CDR3 totals 13 residues. Germline values: CDR1 MNHEY, CDR2 SVGEGT. The CDR3 sequence: CASKMNRPGGYTF. For the CDR3, the DNA is TGTGCCAGCAAGATGAACCGACCGGGAGGCTACACCTTC.

A few counts support this clonotype. The chain uses TRBV27 and TRBJ1-2; tentatively, D is TRBD1 (5 bases). Germline V gene lookup returns CDR1 MNHEY and CDR2 SMNVEV (reference sequence). This CDR3 region has 14 residues. V dropped 3 bases and J dropped 3 bases, with 11 bases sitting between them. CDR3 DNA sequence: TGTGCCAGCAGTTTTGGGGGGGTGGACTATGGCTACACCTTC. Translated, it gives CASSFGGVDYGYTF.

V gene TRBV28 combines with J gene TRBJ2-3; either TRBD1 or TRBD2 may supply D (5 bases each). This CDR3 is 13 amino acids long. Germline CDR1 MDHEN, CDR2 SYDVKM. With 8 bases removed from V and 4 bases from J, the gap between germline ends came to 13 bases. This CDR3 is CASRQLGPDTQYF. In nucleotides, the CDR3 is TGTGCCAGCCGTCAGTTGGGACCAGATACGCAGTATTTT.

This clonotype was recorded a few times. The V gene is TRBV10-3, the J gene TRBJ1-1; D unclear. V lost 2 bases to trimming and J lost 5 bases, with 12 bases between them. The CDR3 runs 14 residues. Germline V gene lookup returns CDR1 ENHRY and CDR2 SYGVKD. This CDR3 is CAISERDRSTEAFF. The CDR3 DNA is TGTGCCATCAGTGAGAGGGATAGGAGTACTGAAGCTTTCTTT.

As for this clonotype: A much bigger clone sits one base away, suggesting this may be a read error. V is TRBV20-1 and J is TRBJ1-1; D gene uncertain. CDR1 and CDR2 (germline): DFQATT, SNEGSKA (reference sequence). The CDR3 is made up of 13 amino acids. Trimming cost V 1 base and J 0 bases, with 6 bases left between them. The CDR3, as DNA: TGCAGTGCTAGAGGGCAGGTGAACACTGAAGCTTTCTTT. This sequence encodes CSARGQVNTEAFF.

This clonotype has at least ten counts. This chain uses TRBV7-9 with TRBJ1-1; D might be TRBD1 (5 bases). Germline CDR1 SEHNR, CDR2 FQNEAQ (reference sequence). CDR3 length equals 19 residues. V lost 7 bases and J 0 bases, leaving 27 bases between the germline ends. CDR3 DNA sequence: TGTGCCAGCACCCTCTTCCGGGGGGGTTCGTATCGGTTGAACACTGAAGCTTTCTTT. This translates into CASTLFRGGSYRLNTEAFF.

This clonotype was detected only a few times. The chain couples TRBV6-5 to TRBJ1-3; D not resolved. This CDR3 has 15 residues. Trimming removed 0 bases from V and 1 base from J, with 7 bases in between. Germline lookup yields CDR1 MNHEY and CDR2 SVGAGI. The CDR3 loop is CASSYSRESGNTIYF. In DNA form, the CDR3 reads TGTGCCAGCAGTTACTCGAGGGAATCTGGAAACACCATATATTTT.

This clonotype was counted at least ten times. The CDR3 spells CASNHYGTAAREQYF. CDR3 coding DNA: TGTGCCAGCAATCATTACGGGACAGCCGCTCGGGAGCAGTACTTC. V and J are TRBV28 and TRBJ2-7; 7 bases align to TRBD1. This CDR3 spans 15 amino acids. V was pared by 7 bases and J by 7 bases, with 16 bases of the junction left unmatched. CDR1 MDHEN and CDR2 SYDVKM come from the germline V gene.

This clonotype was observed a handful of times. This chain uses TRBV29-1 with TRBJ1-1; weak D call: TRBD1 (6 bases). The CDR3 contains 13 residues. V lost 7 bases and J lost 0, with 12 bases in between. Germline CDR1 and CDR2: SQVTM and ANQGSEA. In DNA, the CDR3 is TGCAGCGGACTGACAGGATTGAACACTGAAGCTTTCTTT. Its translation is CSGLTGLNTEAFF.

V gene TRBV20-1 combines with J gene TRBJ2-5; 7 nucleotides line up with TRBD1. The CDR3 has 14 amino acids. CDR1 and CDR2 from the germline V gene are DFQATT and SNEGSKA (reference sequence). Trimming took 3 bases from V and 5 from J; bases not matched to a gene: 9. CDR3 in DNA: TGCAGTGCTAGTCAGACAGGGCTGGACGAGACCCAGTACTTC. Amino acid sequence: CSASQTGLDETQYF.

This clonotype was observed many times. The chain recombines TRBV20-1 with TRBJ2-1; D perhaps matches TRBD2 (6 bases). Trimming shortened V by 2 bases and J by 0 bases, and 14 bases separated the two germline ends. CDR1 DFQATT and CDR2 SNEGSKA come from the germline V gene (reference sequence). This CDR3 contains 16 residues. In DNA form, the CDR3 reads TGCAGTGCTAGATCCCTTGTCGGGAGCTCCTACAATGAGCAGTTCTTC. This translates into CSARSLVGSSYNEQFF.

This clonotype was counted ten times or more. The V and J genes are TRBV3-1 and TRBJ2-5, with TRBD1 matching over 7 bases. The CDR3 is 16 amino acids. CDR1 and CDR2 from the germline V gene are LGHDT and YNNKEL (reference sequence). Germline trimming cut 4 bases from V and 7 bases from J; bases unmatched to any gene: 15. The CDR3 coding sequence is TGTGCCAGCAGCCTATTCGGACAGGCGGTGAGGGGGACCCAGTACTTC. This sequence encodes CASSLFGQAVRGTQYF.

This clonotype has more than one count but fewer than ten. The V call is TRBV29-1, the J call TRBJ2-1; TRBD2 matches 9 bases. With V trimmed by 4 bases and J by 6 bases, 7 bases remained unmatched. Germline V gene lookup returns CDR1 SQVTM and CDR2 ANQGSEA. CDR3 size: 14 residues. The CDR3 nucleotides are TGCAGCGTTGTCCCTAGCGGGACCAGCAATGAGCAGTTCTTC. Translated, it gives CSVVPSGTSNEQFF.

This clonotype appeared many times. The V and J genes are TRBV20-1 and TRBJ2-7, with a weak D call TRBD2 (6 bases). Germline V gene data show CDR1 as DFQATT and CDR2 as SNEGSKA (reference sequence). There are 15 residues in the CDR3. Between the trimmed V and J ends, which lost 6 bases and 0 bases, there was a span of 18 bases. In DNA form, the CDR3 reads TGCAGTGCGGGAGGAGGAGGGGCGGCCTCCTACGAGCAGTACTTC. Protein: CSAGGGGAASYEQYF.

The sample holds many counts of this clonotype. V usage is TRBV15 and J usage is TRBJ1-1, with unresolved D. Germline assignment: CDR1 LNHNV and CDR2 YYDKDF (reference sequence). V was cut by 0 bases and J by 1 base, with 15 bases left in between. The CDR3 totals 17 residues. The CDR3 reads CATSRDLFISGNTEAFF. In DNA, the CDR3 is TGTGCCACCAGCAGAGATCTGTTTATCTCTGGGAACACTGAAGCTTTCTTT.